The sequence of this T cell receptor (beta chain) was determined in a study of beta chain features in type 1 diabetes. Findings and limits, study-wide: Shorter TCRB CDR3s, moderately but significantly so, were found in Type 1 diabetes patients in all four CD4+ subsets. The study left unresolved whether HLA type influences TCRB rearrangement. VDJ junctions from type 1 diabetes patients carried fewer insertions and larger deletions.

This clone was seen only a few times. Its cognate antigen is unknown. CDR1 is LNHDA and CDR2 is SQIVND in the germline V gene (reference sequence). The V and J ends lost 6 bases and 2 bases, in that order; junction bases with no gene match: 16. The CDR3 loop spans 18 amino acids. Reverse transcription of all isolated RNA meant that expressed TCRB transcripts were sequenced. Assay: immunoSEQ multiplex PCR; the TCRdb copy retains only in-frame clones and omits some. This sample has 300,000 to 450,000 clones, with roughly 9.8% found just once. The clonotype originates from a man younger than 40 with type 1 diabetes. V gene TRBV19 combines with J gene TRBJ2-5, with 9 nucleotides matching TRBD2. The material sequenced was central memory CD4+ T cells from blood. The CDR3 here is CASRLQPPAGGLQETQYF. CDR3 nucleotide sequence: TGTGCCAGTAGGCTCCAACCCCCAGCGGGGGGACTACAAGAGACCCAGTACTTC.